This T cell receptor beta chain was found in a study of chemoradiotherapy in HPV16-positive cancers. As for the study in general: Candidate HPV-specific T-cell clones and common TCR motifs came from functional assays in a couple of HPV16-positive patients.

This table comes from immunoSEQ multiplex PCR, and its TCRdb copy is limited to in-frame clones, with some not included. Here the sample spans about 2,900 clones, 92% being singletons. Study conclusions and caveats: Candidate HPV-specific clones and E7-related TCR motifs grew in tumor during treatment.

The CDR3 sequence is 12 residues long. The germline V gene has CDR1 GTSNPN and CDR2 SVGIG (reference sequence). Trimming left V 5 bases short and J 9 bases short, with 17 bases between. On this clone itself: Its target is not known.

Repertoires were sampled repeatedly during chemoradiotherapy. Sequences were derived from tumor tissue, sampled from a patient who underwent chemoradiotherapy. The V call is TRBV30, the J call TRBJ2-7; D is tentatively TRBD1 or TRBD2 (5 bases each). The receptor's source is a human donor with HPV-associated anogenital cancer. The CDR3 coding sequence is TGTGCCTGGTCCCGTCAGGCAGGGAGGCAGTACGTC. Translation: CAWSRQAGRQYV.